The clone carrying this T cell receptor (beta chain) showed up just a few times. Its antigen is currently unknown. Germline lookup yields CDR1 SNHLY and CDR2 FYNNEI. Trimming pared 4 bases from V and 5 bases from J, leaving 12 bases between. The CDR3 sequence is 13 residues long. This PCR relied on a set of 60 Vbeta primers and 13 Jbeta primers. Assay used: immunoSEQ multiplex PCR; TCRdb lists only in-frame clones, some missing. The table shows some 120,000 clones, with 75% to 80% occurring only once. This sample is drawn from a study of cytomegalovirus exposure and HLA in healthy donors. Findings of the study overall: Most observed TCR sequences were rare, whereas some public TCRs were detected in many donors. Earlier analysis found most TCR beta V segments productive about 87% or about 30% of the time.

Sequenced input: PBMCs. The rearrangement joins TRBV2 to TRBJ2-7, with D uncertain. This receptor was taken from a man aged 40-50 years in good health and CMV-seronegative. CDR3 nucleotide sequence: TGTGCCAGCAGTGCCCAGATTGAGGACGAGCAGTACTTC. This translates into CASSAQIEDEQYF.